This T cell receptor (beta chain) was sequenced in a study of cytomegalovirus exposure and HLA in healthy donors (dated by TCRdb to the late 2010s). A note on the overall study: According to an earlier analysis of several hundred of the donors, 150 million to 200 million T cells yielded 120 million or so unique TCR beta sequences and 276 Gb of sequence data. An early release that covered about 600 HLA-typed donors contained 250 to 350 gigabases of sequencing data and about 93 million unique TCR sequences. Among the roughly 400 genotyped donors, about 85% belonged to the genetic ancestry cluster associated with self-reported Caucasian donors. The study was designed to test whether signatures of past pathogen exposure could be identified by cataloging public T cell receptors. The study profiled the T cell repertoires of around 700 subjects by immunosequencing and related them to cytomegalovirus serostatus. Along with the roughly 700-subject first cohort, a separate validation cohort of some 130 different subjects was used. To predict cytomegalovirus infection status, the study brought together high-throughput TCR immunosequencing, statistical association of individual TCRs with disease status, and machine learning. To study patterns of TCR occurrence, a later analysis re-analyzed previously published TCR beta repertoires from several hundred donors and added high-resolution HLA genotyping. In the later analysis, no new phenotypic data were used to find candidate immune exposures; instead, reliance was placed on TCR beta sequences and their occurrence across donors. To decide whether each TCR beta V gene segment behaved as functional or pseudogenic, an earlier analysis of fewer than 750 of the donors relied on high-throughput TCR beta sequencing. Donor age, sex, ethnicity and CMV serostatus were compiled together with the repertoire data. In a later genetic analysis, genome-wide SNP genotypes for about 65% of the roughly 700 donors were used, and that subset was treated as a discovery cohort. Every discovery cohort repertoire had been produced on one sequencing platform. Both class I and class II loci were covered by HLA typing, at four-digit resolution. The number of donors typed differed by locus, with about 620-630 for A, B, C, DRB1 and DQB1, about 500 for DQA1, about 610 for DPA1, and 450 to 480 for DPB1. Four to six DR-DQ haplotypes were handled as single units for association and clustering, since linkage in the cohort was strong. On average, around 230,000 unique TCR beta nucleotide sequences were sequenced per donor among 398 genotyped donors of the cohort, with 15% to 20% of those sequences being non-productive. General findings and caveats noted by the study authors: Correlated functional status among segregating V segments might reflect linkage disequilibrium, but an unknown experimental factor could not be ruled out. The earlier analysis of about 600 of the donors excluded 15 to 20 rarely observed V segments, including chromosome 9 orphons, because counts were too low. In an earlier analysis of some 500 of the donors, most TCR beta V segments were observed in productive rearrangements about 87% or about 30% of the time, broadly matching IMGT annotations. A later analysis found that TCR association rates varied across HLA loci, with DRB1 alleles showing the most associated TCRs and HLA-C alleles the fewest. Immune exposure information for the cohort was limited to CMV serostatus. A cluster of highly shared sequence variants was judged likely to represent a technical artifact of the sequencing pipeline. Most TCR sequences were seen in very few donors, while some public TCRs were found in many individuals. HLA typing was unavailable for some donors at each locus, so association tests used only the typed subset. Sequencing depth was assumed to be roughly uniform across donors in the presence/absence analyses, though that assumption may not hold. An association between a missense DCLRE1C variant and V-gene and J-gene trimming of TCR beta chains was found in a later genetic analysis and replicated in an independent cohort. The cohort was sequenced for TCR beta chains only, and without alpha or paired-chain data the features that could be detected were limited. A later genetic analysis reported fewer N-insertions in productive TCRs among donors in an Asian-associated ancestry cluster than the roughly 700-donor mean. The study listed approximately 160 TCR beta chains as associated with cytomegalovirus. In vitro tests confirmed that a few of the cytomegalovirus-associated TCR beta chains recognize cytomegalovirus antigens. In a later analysis, HLA-associated TCR beta chains showed more clonal expansion and lower generation probabilities than non-associated chains that were equally common. A further reported finding was that TCR beta sequences accurately predicted the HLA-A and HLA-B alleles for most subjects in the first cohort. According to a later analysis, parvovirus B19, influenza, CMV and Epstein-Barr virus appeared linked to several top co-occurrence clusters. When HLA alleles, especially DR and DQ, strongly co-occurred, attributing TCR associations to individual alleles was difficult. At a false discovery rate of 0.05, a later analysis linked under 20,000 TCR beta sequences to specific HLA alleles. Cytomegalovirus status was reported to be diagnosed by the classifier with high specificity and sensitivity in both the original and validation cohorts. The 87-base-pair reads could not distinguish some IMGT-functional V segments, including TRBV6-2 and TRBV6-3, so those segments were excluded. Most CMV-associated TCR beta chains appeared to be HLA-restricted in a later analysis, and the HLA associations seemed to be driven largely by CMV exposure. The authors suggested that the approach could potentially be generalized to other disease states and immunological phenotypes.

Receptor libraries were prepared by the immunoSEQ multiplex PCR assay. A mixture of 60 forward primers for TCR Vbeta segments and 13 reverse primers for TCR Jbeta segments was used in the multiplex PCR. A multiplex PCR assay on genomic DNA amplified the CDR3 region of rearranged TCR beta genes. The amplified TCR beta libraries were sequenced on the Illumina HiSeq System as 87-base-pair reads. Processing in the source paper ran as follows. A later analysis tallied roughly 78 million unique TCR beta chains across the 700 or so repertoires, and some 10 million of those chains were shared by two or more donors. Raw reads were error-corrected and collapsed into unique sequences with a nearest-neighbor algorithm that merged closely related sequences to remove PCR and sequencing errors. CDR3 sequences were aligned to IMGT reference sequences to assign V, D and J gene segments. For a sequence to be retained, a match of at least six nucleotides to both a V gene segment and a J gene segment was required. Rearrangements were called productive when the CDR3 lacked stop codons and stayed in frame with V and J; all others were non-productive. CDR3 was defined according to IMGT convention as the region running from the second conserved V-encoded cysteine to the conserved J-encoded phenylalanine. The earlier analysis of fewer than 700 of the donors excluded sequences that lacked an unambiguous match to a single V gene segment. In an earlier analysis of a few hundred of the donors, a V segment was called functional when productive rearrangements were above 56.7%, and segregating when the standard deviation between donors exceeded 5%. To diagnose cytomegalovirus status from the catalog of TCR beta chain sequences, a statistical classification framework was built. In a later analysis, V and J genes were assigned by comparing TCR nucleotide sequences against IMGT/GENE-DB human TR gene sequences. The TCRdist pipeline was used in a later analysis to assign CDR3 sequences and most-parsimonious VDJ recombination scenarios. In a later analysis, every TCR beta chain was defined by the combination of its CDR3 amino acid sequence and its V-gene family, and reads without a unique V-gene family were dropped. As a way to deal with suspected cross-contamination and a sequencing artifact, a later analysis dropped hundreds of nucleotide sequences that were highly shared and had low generation probability. A later analysis calculated a clonal expansion index for each public chain from normalized within-repertoire ranks of inferred template counts. A later analysis computed generation probabilities with a VDJ recombination model fitted to out-of-frame rearrangements, and checked the results against IGoR. A later analysis scored TCR-TCR, TCR-HLA and TCR-CMV co-occurrence with hypergeometric tests, applying a repertoire-size bias correction to TCR pairs. In a later analysis, false discovery rates were estimated by permuting HLA or CMV assignments 20 times. In a later analysis, co-occurring TCRs were grouped using DBSCAN, and TCRdist sequence similarity was added for clustering within HLA-allele-positive subsets. Co-occurrence clustering excluded repertoires with fewer than 30,000 or more than 120,000 public chains, plus five with anomalous nucleotide sharing. TCRdb took over this immuneACCESS table, retaining in-frame rearrangements with V and J assigned. Such tables are incomplete; in checked studies, under half of the missing clones stem from an unresolved V gene, and the remainder is unexplained. V, J and clone size reflect that table, while D and trimming were determined from the DNA. This sample has some 99,000 clones in its table, and under 90% of those were observed once. The ten most abundant clones make up roughly 2% of the sample.

The cohort consisted of 650 to 700 healthy bone marrow donors. At the time of sampling, every cohort member was nominally healthy, though immune exposures that went unrecorded were likely present. The donor tested CMV seronegative and was one of the 352 seronegative cohort members. Each donor provided a peripheral blood sample, and peripheral blood mononuclear cells were used for TCR beta sequencing. The Qiagen DNeasy Blood Extraction Kit was used to extract genomic DNA from the blood cell samples. From the germline V gene, CDR1 is LGHNA and CDR2 is YSLEER. CDR3 length: 16 amino acids, cysteine to phenylalanine. Only the CDR3 portion is preserved as DNA: 48 bases, with reading frame beginning at the first base. After removal of 0 bases from V and 7 bases from J, the junction retains 9 bases not matched to a gene. Regarding this clone: It has no known antigen specificity. No base quality information exists; no much larger clone differs at one position.

This clonotype was sampled from a woman younger than 45 in good health and CMV-seronegative. The sample comprised PBMCs. Recombination linked TRBV4-3 to TRBJ2-3; 8 nucleotides in the junction match TRBD2. The CDR3 region reads CASSQETGGPGHTQYF. The DNA sequence is TGCGCCAGCAGCCAAGAAACGGGAGGGCCGGGCCATACGCAGTATTTT.